These 10 T cell receptor beta chains came from one sample sequenced in a study of T cell repertoires in cytomegalovirus infection. TCRdb re-analysed the reads in MiXCR, keeping a single row per CDR3 protein. The sample carries 480,000 or so distinct CDR3 sequences, about 11% recorded once. The sample consisted of PBMCs. Receptor source: a human donor in good health (CMV status not recorded). Some clones in this sample may be carry-over from other donors' samples.

This chain links TRBV6-1 with TRBJ2-2; the D is unclear. The germline V gene has CDR1 MNHNS and CDR2 SASEGT. The CDR3 length is 13 residues. V lost 5 bases, J lost 6 bases, and 10 bases lay in between. The CDR3 here is CASSRHPPGELFF. DNA for the CDR3: TGTGCCAGCAGTAGACATCCGCCCGGGGAGCTGTTTTTT.

The gene calls are TRBV27 and TRBJ1-4; D is possibly TRBD1 (6 bases). V was trimmed by 2 bases and J by 3 bases, leaving 16 bases between them. The CDR3 contains 17 residues. Looked up from germline, CDR1 is MNHEY and CDR2 is SMNVEV (reference sequence). CDR3 region: CASSLQGIPRANEKLFF. CDR3 DNA sequence: TGTGCCAGCAGTTTACAGGGGATCCCACGGGCTAATGAAAAACTGTTTTTT.

V gene TRBV12-3 or TRBV12-4 combines with J gene TRBJ1-5; D unresolved. The CDR3 covers 16 residues. The V gene lost 3 bases and the J gene lost 0 bases, with 12 bases spanning the gap. The DNA of the CDR3 is TGTGCCAGCAGTTTCCGGACGGTCCTTAGCAATCAGCCCCAGCATTTT. It translates to CASSFRTVLSNQPQHF.

The chain employs TRBV2 and TRBJ2-7; maybe TRBD1 (6 bases). V was cut by 2 bases and J by 5 bases, with 16 bases left in between. Per the germline V gene, CDR1 is SNHLY and CDR2 is FYNNEI. This CDR3 is 15 amino acids long. This chain's CDR3 is CASSEFLGGWDEQYF. CDR3 DNA sequence: TGTGCCAGCAGTGAATTTCTTGGGGGCTGGGACGAGCAGTACTTC.

The chain recombines TRBV19 with TRBJ2-2; D gene uncertain. CDR3 size: 14 residues. The ends were cut back, 1 base at V and 1 base at J, with 4 bases in the middle. Germline-derived CDR1 and CDR2 are LNHDA and SQIVND (reference sequence). The CDR3 bases are TGTGCCAGTAGTATAGGGGGGAACACCGGGGAGCTGTTTTTT. Protein: CASSIGGNTGELFF.

This clonotype was seen many times. This chain uses TRBV20-1 with TRBJ2-1; 8 nucleotides agree with TRBD2. The CDR3 is made up of 13 amino acids. Trimming cost V 6 bases and J 7 bases; bases outside gene matches: 8. Germline lookup yields CDR1 DFQATT and CDR2 SNEGSKA (reference sequence). The CDR3 DNA is TGCAGTGCCCCGGGACTAGGGGTGAATGAGCAGTTCTTC. Protein sequence: CSAPGLGVNEQFF.

This clonotype was counted at least ten times. This sequence joins TRBV27 and TRBJ2-7, with TRBD2 identical over 12 bases. Per the germline V gene, CDR1 is MNHEY and CDR2 is SMNVEV (reference sequence). The CDR3 totals 14 residues. V lost 5 bases and J lost 3; bases outside the gene matches: 2. The CDR3 region is CASSTGLAGYEQYF. The CDR3 DNA reads TGTGCCAGCAGTACGGGACTAGCGGGCTACGAGCAGTACTTC.

This clonotype was seen repeatedly, ten times or more. The V call is TRBV6-5, the J call TRBJ1-5; tentatively, D is TRBD1 (5 bases). CDR1 and CDR2 from the germline V gene are MNHEY and SVGAGI. This CDR3 region has 15 residues. V dropped 0 bases and J dropped 6 bases, with 12 bases sitting between them. The CDR3 loop reads CASSYSMTASQPQHF. CDR3 nucleotides: TGTGCCAGCAGTTACTCGATGACAGCCTCTCAGCCCCAGCATTTT.

The V call is TRBV6-1, the J call TRBJ2-3; 7 nucleotides match TRBD1. The CDR3 spans 14 residues. The V gene's germline CDR1 is MNHNS and CDR2 SASEGT. V lost 6 bases to trimming and J lost 0 bases; unmatched junction nucleotides: 3. In DNA form, the CDR3 reads TGTGCCAGCAGAGAACAGGGGAGCACAGATACGCAGTATTTT. Amino acid sequence: CASREQGSTDTQYF.

The chain is built from TRBV20-1 and TRBJ2-7, with 7 nucleotides matching TRBD2. The CDR3 contains 15 residues. The V segment lost 0 bases and the J segment 5 bases; nucleotides outside the gene matches: 10. Per germline, CDR1 DFQATT and CDR2 SNEGSKA (reference sequence). CDR3 region: CSARDWRAGEHEQYF. CDR3 bases: TGCAGTGCTAGAGATTGGAGGGCGGGGGAGCACGAGCAGTACTTC.